This is a list of T cell receptor beta chains from one sample in a study of cytomegalovirus exposure and HLA in healthy donors. Sequencing used immunoSEQ multiplex PCR; TCRdb keeps in-frame clones, though not all of them. Of over 250,000 clones detected, about 75% appear once; the ten largest clones hold under 2.5%. Specimen: PBMCs. Receptors were obtained from a female donor in good health and CMV-seronegative. Both conserved end residues are part of each CDR3. Each record gives: D gene, V gene, J gene, clone size, CDR3 DNA, CDR3 protein. The D gene is left open where the match is weak. Size tells how often a clone was seen (once, few, many) or the class of an expanded clone, and some rows leave it out.

TRBD1	TRBV4-1	TRBJ2-1	NA	TGCGCCAGCAGAGGACAGGGTAAAGGAGATGAGCAGTTCTTC	CASRGQGKGDEQFF
TRBD1	TRBV2	TRBJ1-5	NA	TGTGCCAGCAAATTGGGGCAGGGGGCCGTGGGGCCCCAGCATTTT	CASKLGQGAVGPQHF
TRBD2	TRBV27	TRBJ2-5	NA	TGTGCCAGCAGTTTAGGCGGGAGGGCCGGGGAGACCCAGTACTTC	CASSLGGRAGETQYF
NA	TRBV5-1	TRBJ1-2	once	TGCGCCAGCAGCTTTGAAGGGGCGGGAAACTATGGCTACACCTTC	CASSFEGAGNYGYTF
TRBD1	TRBV7-9	TRBJ1-1	NA	TGTTCCAGCAGCTTTGGACAGGGTAAAACTGAAGCTTTCTTT	CSSSFGQGKTEAFF
TRBD2	TRBV7-6	TRBJ2-3	NA	TGTGCCAGCAGCTTACGGACTAGCGGGAGGTTGAGCACAGATACGCAGTATTTT	CASSLRTSGRLSTDTQYF
NA	TRBV6-1	TRBJ2-1	NA	TGTGCCAGCAGTGAAGAAAGGGGCGCCTACAATGAGCAGTTCTTC	CASSEERGAYNEQFF
NA	TRBV4-1	TRBJ1-1	NA	TGCGCCAGCAGGTCGGGACAGAACACTGAAGCTTTCTTT	CASRSGQNTEAFF
NA	TRBV25-1	TRBJ2-1	once	TGTGCCAGCAGTGAGGTAGCGCACTACAATGAGCAGTTCTTC	CASSEVAHYNEQFF
NA	TRBV18	TRBJ1-1	NA	TGTGCCAGCTCAGAGAACAGGGACACTGAAGCTTTCTTT	CASSENRDTEAFF
NA	TRBV6-1	TRBJ1-1	NA	TGTGCCAGCATCGATACAGGGACGGGGAGAACTGAAGCTTTCTTT	CASIDTGTGRTEAFF
NA	TRBV11-2	TRBJ2-1	NA	TGTGCCAGCAGCGCAATAGGGGGTTACAATGAGCAGTTCTTC	CASSAIGGYNEQFF
NA	TRBV5-4	TRBJ2-2	NA	TGTGCCAGCACCTCACGACAGGAGACGAACACCGGGGAGCTGTTTTTT	CASTSRQETNTGELFF
NA	TRBV4-2	TRBJ2-1	few	TGTGCCAGCAGCCAATCTGAGCCGCACAATGAGCAGTTCTTC	CASSQSEPHNEQFF
NA	TRBV27	TRBJ2-2	NA	TGTGCCAGCAGTCAGGGGGACTACACCGGGGAGCTGTTTTTT	CASSQGDYTGELFF
NA	TRBV5-1	TRBJ1-1	NA	TGCGCCAGCAGCTTGGCGTTCAGGGGAGCCCTTCCCAGTGAAGCTTTCTTT	CASSLAFRGALPSEAFF
TRBD2	TRBV7-8	TRBJ2-3	NA	TGTGCCAGCAGCTTAACGTCTAGCGGGAGCCGAAGCACAGATACGCAGTATTTT	CASSLTSSGSRSTDTQYF
NA	TRBV7-7	TRBJ2-7	NA	TGTGCTAGCAGCGCCCACTGGGGCGGGACCGACGAGCAGTACTTC	CASSAHWGGTDEQYF
TRBD1	TRBV5-4	TRBJ2-7	NA	TGTGCCAGCAGCTTGAGGACAGGTGGCTCCGAGCAGTACTTC	CASSLRTGGSEQYF
TRBD2	TRBV7-9	TRBJ2-7	NA	TGTGCCAGCAGTCCCCTAAGGGTGAGGGAGGGCCACGAGCAGTACTTC	CASSPLRVREGHEQYF
NA	TRBV2	TRBJ1-6	few	TGTGCCAGCAGTGAATGGGAGGGGAATAATTCACCCCTCCACTTT	CASSEWEGNNSPLHF
TRBD2	TRBV9	TRBJ2-1	NA	TGTGCCAGCAGCGTAAGAAGCGGGAGCTCCTACAATGAGCAGTTCTTC	CASSVRSGSSYNEQFF
TRBD2	TRBV11-2	TRBJ2-7	NA	TGTGCCAGCAGCGAAGGGACTAGCGGGAGATTTTTACATTACGAGCAGTACTTC	CASSEGTSGRFLHYEQYF
TRBD2	TRBV7-8	TRBJ2-1	NA	TGTGCCAGCAGCGTAAGTTTAGGGACTAGCGTCGGCAATGAGCAGTTCTTC	CASSVSLGTSVGNEQFF
TRBD1	TRBV6-5	TRBJ1-2	NA	TGTGCCAGCAGTTACTCGGGGGACAGGGACTATGGCTACACCTTC	CASSYSGDRDYGYTF
TRBD1	TRBV28	TRBJ2-7	NA	TGTGCCACCCGGGGACAGGCTAGCGTTGCTTACGAGCAGTACTTC	CATRGQASVAYEQYF
TRBD2	TRBV19	TRBJ2-1	NA	TGTGCCAGTACCATCGAGCGGGGGGGCGATGAGCAGTTCTTC	CASTIERGGDEQFF
NA	TRBV7-9	TRBJ2-7	few	TGTGCCAGCAGCTTAGGGTCCCCGACACTCACCTACGAGCAGTACTTC	CASSLGSPTLTYEQYF
TRBD1	TRBV6-6	TRBJ2-7	NA	TGTGCCAGCAGTTACGACAGGGGGATCTACGAGCAGTACTTC	CASSYDRGIYEQYF
TRBD1	TRBV5-1	TRBJ2-6	few	TGCGCCAGCAGGAGGGACAGGGGTGAAGTCCTGACTTTC	CASRRDRGEVLTF
NA	TRBV11-2	TRBJ2-7	few	TGTGCCAGCAGCCCGTCCCGGGACTCCTCCTACGAGCAGTACTTC	CASSPSRDSSYEQYF
TRBD1	TRBV5-4	TRBJ2-3	NA	TGTGCCAGCAGCCCCGGACAGGGGAGCACAGATACGCAGTATTTT	CASSPGQGSTDTQYF
TRBD2	TRBV5-4	TRBJ2-1	NA	TGTGCCAGCAGTTATAGCGGGAGTCCGACAAATGAGCAGTTCTTC	CASSYSGSPTNEQFF
TRBD1	TRBV5-1	TRBJ1-1	NA	TGCGCCAGCAGCTCGACGGGACAGGGGGCAGAAGCTTTCTTT	CASSSTGQGAEAFF
TRBD1	TRBV4-2	TRBJ2-5	NA	TGTGCCAGCAGCCAAGCGACGTCAGGGGGTCTGTGGGAGACCCAGTACTTC	CASSQATSGGLWETQYF
TRBD1	TRBV19	TRBJ1-4	NA	TGTGCCAGTAGCCCATACGGCAGGGGGAAGGAAAAACTGTTTTTT	CASSPYGRGKEKLFF
TRBD2	TRBV4-2	TRBJ2-3	few	TGTGCCAGCAGCCAAGACAGAGCGGGGGGATTCACAGATACGCAGTATTTT	CASSQDRAGGFTDTQYF
NA	TRBV6-1	TRBJ2-7	NA	TGTGCCAGCAGTGAAGCGCTGGACAGAAACGACAAGCAGTACTTC	CASSEALDRNDKQYF
TRBD2	TRBV7-2	TRBJ2-3	NA	TGTGCCAGCAGCTTAGCGGGGACTAGCGGCGATACGCAGTATTTT	CASSLAGTSGDTQYF
NA	TRBV28	TRBJ1-2	NA	TGTGCCAGCAGTCAAACGGGCCCAGGGGTCTATGGCTACACCTTC	CASSQTGPGVYGYTF
NA	TRBV5-6	TRBJ1-2	NA	TGTGCCAGCAGCGATCGCCGACGGAGGATGGAATATGACTACACCTTC	CASSDRRRRMEYDYTF
TRBD1	TRBV10-3	TRBJ2-5	NA	TGTGCCATCAGTACCCCATTTGGGACAGGCGAGGGGCCCGCGGCAGAGACCCAGTACTTC	CAISTPFGTGEGPAAETQYF
TRBD2	TRBV27	TRBJ2-3	NA	TGTGCCAGCAGTTTACGACTAGCGGCGGGCACAGATACGCAGTATTTT	CASSLRLAAGTDTQYF
NA	TRBV7-9	TRBJ1-1	NA	TGTGCCAGCAGCTTAGATCAGGGGACTGAAGCTTTCTTT	CASSLDQGTEAFF
NA	TRBV30	TRBJ1-1	NA	TGTGCCTGGAGTGTACGGGGGGCGCTCACTGAAGCTTTCTTT	CAWSVRGALTEAFF
NA	TRBV27	TRBJ1-5	NA	TGTGCCAGCAGGGCAGGGAATCAGCCCCAGCATTTT	CASRAGNQPQHF
NA	TRBV27	TRBJ1-2	NA	TGTGCCAGCAGTTTAGGGCAGGCTACCTTTCACTATGGCTACACCTTC	CASSLGQATFHYGYTF
TRBD2	TRBV5-1	TRBJ2-2	NA	TGCGCCAGCAGGTCCGGGACTAGCGGGAGGCGGGATTATCCCGGGGAGCTGTTTTTT	CASRSGTSGRRDYPGELFF